This T cell receptor beta chain is from a study of blood T cells in healthy people across ages. The CDR3 is 13 amino acids. Germline V gives CDR1 DFQATT, CDR2 SNEGSKA (reference sequence). The V gene lost 5 bases and the J gene lost 5 bases, with 15 bases spanning the gap. Alongside a J-beta primer mix, a sample-barcoded 5' primer served in a second PCR lasting 7 to 11 cycles. Every single cDNA molecule received a tag from a template-switch adaptor with 12 random nucleotides. TCRdb independently ran MiXCR on the 5' RACE reads; one entry per CDR3 protein. The table records roughly 900,000 distinct CDR3 sequences, under 35% of them present only once. In this sample, this clonotype turned up many times. Antigen specificity is unknown. Study findings and constraints: Unsorted PBMC input precluded a conclusive naive versus antigen-experienced comparison. From one million sequenced T cells, diversity estimates were lower bounds.

The sample taken for sequencing was blood. This clonotype originated in a woman older than 75 in good health. V is TRBV20-1 and J is TRBJ2-5; tentative D call: TRBD2 (5 bases). DNA of the CDR3: TGCAGTGCTCCCCTCAGGAGGCGGGAGACCCAGTACTTC. This sequence encodes CSAPLRRRETQYF.